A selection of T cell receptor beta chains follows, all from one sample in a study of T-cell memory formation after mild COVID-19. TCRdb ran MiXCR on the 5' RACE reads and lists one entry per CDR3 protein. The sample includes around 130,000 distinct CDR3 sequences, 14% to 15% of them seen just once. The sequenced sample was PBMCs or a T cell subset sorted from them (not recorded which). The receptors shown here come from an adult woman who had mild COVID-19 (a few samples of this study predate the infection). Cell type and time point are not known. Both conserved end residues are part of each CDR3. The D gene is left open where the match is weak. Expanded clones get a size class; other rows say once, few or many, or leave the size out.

cdr3_nt: TGTGCCAGCAGTTTCCTTGGTTACGAGCAGTACTTC
cdr3_aa: CASSFLGYEQYF
d_call: -
v_call: TRBV27
cdr3_length: 12
clone_size: -
j_call: TRBJ2-7

cdr3_nt: TGTGCCAGCAGCTTAGGGCAGGGGGCAGGGAGCAATCAGCCCCAGCATTTT
cdr3_aa: CASSLGQGAGSNQPQHF
d_call: TRBD1
v_call: TRBV7-9
cdr3_length: 17
clone_size: few
j_call: TRBJ1-5

cdr3_nt: TGTGCCAGCGGACAGGACTACAATGAGCAGTTCTTC
cdr3_aa: CASGQDYNEQFF
d_call: TRBD1
v_call: TRBV9
cdr3_length: 12
clone_size: -
j_call: TRBJ2-1

cdr3_nt: TGTGCCATCAGGGACTCCGATAATGAAAAACTGTTTTTT
cdr3_aa: CAIRDSDNEKLFF
d_call: -
v_call: TRBV10-3
cdr3_length: 13
clone_size: -
j_call: TRBJ1-4

cdr3_nt: TGTGCCAGCAGCCAAGATAGCGGGGGTTCCTACAATGAGCAGTTCTTC
cdr3_aa: CASSQDSGGSYNEQFF
d_call: TRBD2
v_call: TRBV3-1
cdr3_length: 16
clone_size: -
j_call: TRBJ2-1

cdr3_nt: TGTGCCAGCAGTTCGGACAGGGTGTTTACTGAAGCTTTCTTT
cdr3_aa: CASSSDRVFTEAFF
d_call: TRBD1
v_call: TRBV7-9
cdr3_length: 14
clone_size: -
j_call: TRBJ1-1

cdr3_nt: TGCAGTGCTAGAGAGGGATTGAACTCTATGGAGACCCAGTACTTC
cdr3_aa: CSAREGLNSMETQYF
d_call: -
v_call: TRBV20-1
cdr3_length: 15
clone_size: -
j_call: TRBJ2-5

cdr3_nt: TGTGCCAGCAGCCAGGAGGGACAGGGTGGTGAGCAGTTCTTC
cdr3_aa: CASSQEGQGGEQFF
d_call: TRBD1
v_call: TRBV3-1
cdr3_length: 14
clone_size: few
j_call: TRBJ2-1

cdr3_nt: TGTGCCAGCAGTTTACCTGGGGCAGGGTGGGTAGATACGCAGTATTTT
cdr3_aa: CASSLPGAGWVDTQYF
d_call: -
v_call: TRBV12-3/TRBV12-4
cdr3_length: 16
clone_size: few
j_call: TRBJ2-3

cdr3_nt: TGTGCCAGCAGAGCACTAGGAGACAATGAGCAGTTCTTC
cdr3_aa: CASRALGDNEQFF
d_call: -
v_call: TRBV2
cdr3_length: 13
clone_size: -
j_call: TRBJ2-1

cdr3_nt: TGTGCCAGCAGGTCTACTACAGGGGATTCGTACGAGCAGTACTTC
cdr3_aa: CASRSTTGDSYEQYF
d_call: TRBD1
v_call: TRBV28
cdr3_length: 15
clone_size: -
j_call: TRBJ2-7

cdr3_nt: TGTGCCTGGAGTGTCCAAGCGGGGAACACCGGGGAGCTGTTTTTT
cdr3_aa: CAWSVQAGNTGELFF
d_call: -
v_call: TRBV30
cdr3_length: 15
clone_size: few
j_call: TRBJ2-2

cdr3_nt: TGTGCCAGCAGCCCCTGGACTAGCGGGGATACGCAGTATTTT
cdr3_aa: CASSPWTSGDTQYF
d_call: TRBD2
v_call: TRBV7-9
cdr3_length: 14
clone_size: -
j_call: TRBJ2-3